This TCR beta chain was recorded in a study of blood T cell repertoires in COVID-19. Study at large: From T cells, B-cell-depleted T cells, or PBMCs came the material, which was cDNA or gDNA.

Original processing methods: Researchers report that nucleated cell counts were estimated from reference gene primer amplification. The assay was immunoSEQ multiplex PCR, and TCRdb's table has in-frame clones only and misses some. From that table come the V and J calls and clone size; the DNA was used to work out D and trimming. The table has approximately 200,000 clones, 75% to 90% seen once. This TCR was sampled from an older man with active or convalescent COVID-19. Sequencing used peripheral blood.

As DNA, the CDR3 is TGTGCCAGCAGCTTAGAGGGACTAAGGGAGCAGTTCTTC. Amino acid sequence: CASSLEGLREQFF. V gene TRBV7-8 combines with J gene TRBJ2-1, with 7 bases lining up with TRBD2. After removal of 1 base from V and 10 bases from J, the junction contained 4 bases not matched to a gene. The V gene's germline CDR1 is SGHVS and CDR2 FQNEAQ. The CDR3 runs 13 residues.